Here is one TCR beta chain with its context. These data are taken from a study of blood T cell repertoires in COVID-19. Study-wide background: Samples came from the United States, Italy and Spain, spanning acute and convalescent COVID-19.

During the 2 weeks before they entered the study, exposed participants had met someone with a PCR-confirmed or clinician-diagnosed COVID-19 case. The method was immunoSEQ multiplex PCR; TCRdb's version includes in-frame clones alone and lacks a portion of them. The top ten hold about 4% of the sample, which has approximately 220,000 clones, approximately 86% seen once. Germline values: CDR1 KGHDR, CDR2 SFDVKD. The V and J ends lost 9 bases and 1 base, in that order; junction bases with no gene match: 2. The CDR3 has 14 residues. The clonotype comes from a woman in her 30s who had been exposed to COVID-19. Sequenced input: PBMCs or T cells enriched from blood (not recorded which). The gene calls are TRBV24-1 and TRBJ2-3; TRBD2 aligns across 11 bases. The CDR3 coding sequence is TGTGCCACCGCGACTAGCGGGGGCACAGATACGCAGTATTTT. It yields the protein CATATSGGTDTQYF.